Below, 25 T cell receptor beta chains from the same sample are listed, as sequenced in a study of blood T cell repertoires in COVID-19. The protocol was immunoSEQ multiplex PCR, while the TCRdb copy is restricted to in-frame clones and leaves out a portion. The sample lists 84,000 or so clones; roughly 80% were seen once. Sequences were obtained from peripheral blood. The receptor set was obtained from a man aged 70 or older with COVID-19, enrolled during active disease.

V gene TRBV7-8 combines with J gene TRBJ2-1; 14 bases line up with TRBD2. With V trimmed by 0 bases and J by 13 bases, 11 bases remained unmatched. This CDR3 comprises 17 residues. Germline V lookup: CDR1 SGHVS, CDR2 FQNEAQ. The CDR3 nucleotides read TGTGCCAGCAGCTTAGCTTACGGGACTAGCGGGAGTTTCCCCCAGTTCTTC. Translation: CASSLAYGTSGSFPQFF.

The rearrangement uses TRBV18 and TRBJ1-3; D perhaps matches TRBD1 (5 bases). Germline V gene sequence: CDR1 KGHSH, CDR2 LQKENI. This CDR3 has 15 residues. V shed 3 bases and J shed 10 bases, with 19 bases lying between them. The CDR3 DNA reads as TGTGCCAGCTCACCCTCTCCGGACATACTCAGGACCATATATTTT. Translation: CASSPSPDILRTIYF.

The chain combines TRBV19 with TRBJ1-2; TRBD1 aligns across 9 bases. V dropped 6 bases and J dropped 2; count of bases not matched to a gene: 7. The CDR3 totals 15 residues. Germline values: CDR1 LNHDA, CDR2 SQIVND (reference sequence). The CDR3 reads CASRSNTGGNYGYTF. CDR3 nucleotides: TGTGCCAGTAGAAGTAACACAGGGGGCAACTATGGCTACACCTTC.

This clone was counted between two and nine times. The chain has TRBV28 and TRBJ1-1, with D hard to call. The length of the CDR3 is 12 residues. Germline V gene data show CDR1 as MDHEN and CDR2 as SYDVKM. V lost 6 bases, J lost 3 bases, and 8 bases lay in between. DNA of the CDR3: TGTGCCAGCAGGGCGGGAGACACTGAAGCTTTCTTT. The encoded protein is CASRAGDTEAFF. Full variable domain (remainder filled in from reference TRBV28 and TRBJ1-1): DVKVTQSSRYLVKRTGEKVFLECVQDMDHENMFWYRQDPGLGLRLIYFSYDVKMKEKGDIPEGYSVSREKKERFSLILESASTNQTSMYLCASRAGDTEAFFGQGTRLTVV.

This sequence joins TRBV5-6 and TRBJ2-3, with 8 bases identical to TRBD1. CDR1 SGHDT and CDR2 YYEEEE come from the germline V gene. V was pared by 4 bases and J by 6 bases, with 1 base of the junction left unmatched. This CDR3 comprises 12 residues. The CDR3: CASSHRGDTQYF. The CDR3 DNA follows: TGTGCCAGCAGCCACAGGGGGGATACGCAGTATTTT.

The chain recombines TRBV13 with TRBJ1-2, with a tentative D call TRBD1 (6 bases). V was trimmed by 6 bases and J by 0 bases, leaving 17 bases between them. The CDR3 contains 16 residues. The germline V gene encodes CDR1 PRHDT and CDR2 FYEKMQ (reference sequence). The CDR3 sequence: CASSYKQGTANYGYTF. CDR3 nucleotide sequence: TGTGCCAGCAGTTATAAACAGGGTACGGCTAACTATGGCTACACCTTC.

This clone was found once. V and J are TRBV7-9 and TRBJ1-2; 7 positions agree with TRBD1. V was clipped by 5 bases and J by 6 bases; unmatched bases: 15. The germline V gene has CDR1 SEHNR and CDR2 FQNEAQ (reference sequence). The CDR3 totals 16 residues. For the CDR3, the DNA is TGTGCCAGCAGCCGCTTATCAGGGACAGCTAGCGATGGCTACACCTTC. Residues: CASSRLSGTASDGYTF. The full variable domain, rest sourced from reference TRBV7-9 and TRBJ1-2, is DTGVSQNPRHKITKRGQNVTFRCDPISEHNRLYWYRQTLGQGPEFLTYFQNEAQLEKSRLLSDRFSAERPKGSFSTLEIQRTEQGDSAMYLCASSRLSGTASDGYTFGSGTRLTVV.

CDR3 sequence reads: CASSSGTGGIFMNTEAFF. The CDR3, as DNA: TGTGCCAGCAGTTCAGGGACAGGCGGAATCTTTATGAACACTGAAGCTTTCTTT. The J gene is TRBJ1-1, the V gene TRBV6-2 or TRBV6-3, with TRBD1 matching over 8 bases. The CDR3 covers 18 residues. Germline V CDR1 and CDR2: MNHEY, SVGEGT. Trimming removed 4 bases from V and 0 bases from J; junction bases left unmatched: 13.

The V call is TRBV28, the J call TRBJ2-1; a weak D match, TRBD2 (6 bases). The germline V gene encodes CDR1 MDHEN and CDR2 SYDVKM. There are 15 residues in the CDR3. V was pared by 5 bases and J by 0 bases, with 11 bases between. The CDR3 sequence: CASSRAGSSYNEQFF. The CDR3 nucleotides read TGTGCCAGCAGTCGGGCGGGAAGCTCCTACAATGAGCAGTTCTTC.

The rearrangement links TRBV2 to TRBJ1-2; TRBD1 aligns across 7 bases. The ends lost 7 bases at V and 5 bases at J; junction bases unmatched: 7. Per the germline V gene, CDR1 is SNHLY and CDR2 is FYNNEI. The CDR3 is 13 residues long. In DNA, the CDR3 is TGTGCCAGCAATCTAGACAGGGCGTATGGCTACACCTTC. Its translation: CASNLDRAYGYTF.

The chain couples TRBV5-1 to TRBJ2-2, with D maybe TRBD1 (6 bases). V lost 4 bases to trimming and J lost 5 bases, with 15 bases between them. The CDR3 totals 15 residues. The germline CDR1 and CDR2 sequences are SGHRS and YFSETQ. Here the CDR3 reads CASSPGTPRTGELFF. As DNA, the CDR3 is TGCGCCAGCAGCCCCGGGACACCGAGAACCGGGGAGCTGTTTTTT.

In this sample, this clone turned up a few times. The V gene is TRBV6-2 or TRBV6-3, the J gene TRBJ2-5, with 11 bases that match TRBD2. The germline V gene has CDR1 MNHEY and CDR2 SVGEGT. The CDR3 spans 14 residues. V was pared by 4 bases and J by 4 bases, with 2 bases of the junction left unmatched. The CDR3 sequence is CASSLAGGSETQYF. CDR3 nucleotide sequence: TGTGCCAGCAGTTTAGCGGGAGGGTCAGAGACCCAGTACTTC.

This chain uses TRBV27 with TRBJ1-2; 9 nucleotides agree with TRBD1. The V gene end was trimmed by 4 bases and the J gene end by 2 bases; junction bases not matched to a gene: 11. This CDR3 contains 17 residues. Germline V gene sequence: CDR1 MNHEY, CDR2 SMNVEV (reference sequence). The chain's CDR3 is CASSSIRRQGGNYGYTF. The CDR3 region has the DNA TGTGCCAGCAGTTCGATCCGGAGACAGGGGGGGAACTATGGCTACACCTTC.

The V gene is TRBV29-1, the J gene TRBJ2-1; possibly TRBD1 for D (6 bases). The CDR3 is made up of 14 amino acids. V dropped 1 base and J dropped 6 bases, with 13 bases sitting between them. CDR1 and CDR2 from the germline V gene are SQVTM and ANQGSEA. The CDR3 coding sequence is TGCAGCGTTGAAGCGGGACACCTTTCCAATGAGCAGTTCTTC. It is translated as CSVEAGHLSNEQFF.

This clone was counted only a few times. This CDR3 reads CASSLAGTGRAYEQYF. Here the CDR3 DNA reads TGTGCCAGCAGCTTAGCCGGGACTGGAAGAGCCTACGAGCAGTACTTC. The rearrangement joins TRBV7-2 to TRBJ2-7; maybe TRBD2 (6 bases). Trimming stripped 0 bases from V and 2 bases from J, with 14 bases between. CDR3 size: 16 residues. Germline loops: CDR1 SGHTA, CDR2 FQGNSA.

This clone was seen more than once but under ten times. The CDR3 spells CASNLLGAANTEAFF. CDR3 DNA sequence: TGTGCCAGCAACCTCTTAGGGGCGGCGAACACTGAAGCTTTCTTT. V is TRBV2 and J is TRBJ1-1; D may be TRBD1 (5 bases). Trimming stripped 7 bases from V and 1 base from J, with 16 bases between. The germline CDR1 and CDR2 sequences are SNHLY and FYNNEI. The CDR3 covers 15 residues.

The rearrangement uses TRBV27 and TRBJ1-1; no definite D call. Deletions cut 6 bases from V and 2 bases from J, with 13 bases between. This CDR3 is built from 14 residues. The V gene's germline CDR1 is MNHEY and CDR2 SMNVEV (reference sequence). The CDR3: CASSWQRFNTEAFF. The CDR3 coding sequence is TGTGCCAGCAGCTGGCAAAGATTTAACACTGAAGCTTTCTTT.

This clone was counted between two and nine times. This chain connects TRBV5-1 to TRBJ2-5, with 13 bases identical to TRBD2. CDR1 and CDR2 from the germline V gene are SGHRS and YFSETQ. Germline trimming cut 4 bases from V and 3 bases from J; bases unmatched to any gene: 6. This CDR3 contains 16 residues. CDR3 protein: CASSPWTSGRKETQYF. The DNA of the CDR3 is TGCGCCAGCAGCCCATGGACTAGCGGGAGAAAAGAGACCCAGTACTTC.

DNA of the CDR3: TGTGCCAGCAGCTTAGGCGGGACACTAGGGGGTGAGACCCAGTACTTC. Translation: CASSLGGTLGGETQYF. The chain joins TRBV13 to TRBJ2-5; tentatively, D is TRBD1 (6 bases). The CDR3 length is 16 residues. Per germline, CDR1 PRHDT and CDR2 FYEKMQ (reference sequence). V lost 0 bases to trimming and J lost 5 bases, with 16 bases between them.

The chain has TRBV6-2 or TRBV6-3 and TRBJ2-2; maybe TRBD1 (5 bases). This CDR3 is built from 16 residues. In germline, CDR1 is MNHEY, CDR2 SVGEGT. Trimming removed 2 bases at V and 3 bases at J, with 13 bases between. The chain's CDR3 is CASSYIGGQYTGELFF. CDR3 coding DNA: TGTGCCAGCAGTTACATCGGCGGACAATACACCGGGGAGCTGTTTTTT.

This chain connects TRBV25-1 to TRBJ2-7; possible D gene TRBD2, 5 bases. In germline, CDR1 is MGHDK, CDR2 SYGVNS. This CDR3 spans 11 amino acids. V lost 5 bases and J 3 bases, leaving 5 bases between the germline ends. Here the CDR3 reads CASSRGYEQYF. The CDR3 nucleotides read TGTGCCAGCAGTCGGGGCTACGAGCAGTACTTC.

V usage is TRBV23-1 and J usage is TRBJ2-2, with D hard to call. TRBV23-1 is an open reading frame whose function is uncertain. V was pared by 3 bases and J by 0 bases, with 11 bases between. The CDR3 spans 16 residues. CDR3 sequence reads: CASSQPHKTNTGELFF. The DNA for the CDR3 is TGCGCCAGCAGTCAGCCCCACAAAACGAACACCGGGGAGCTGTTTTTT.

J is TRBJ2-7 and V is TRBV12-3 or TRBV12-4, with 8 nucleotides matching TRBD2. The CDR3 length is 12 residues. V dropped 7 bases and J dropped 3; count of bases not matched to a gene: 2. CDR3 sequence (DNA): TGTGCCAGCACACGGGAGGGCTACGAGCAGTACTTC. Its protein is CASTREGYEQYF.

Here the CDR3 reads CASSLQERGMGETQYF. CDR3 sequence (DNA): TGTGCCAGCAGCCTACAGGAGCGGGGAATGGGAGAGACCCAGTACTTC. This rearrangement joins TRBV11-2 to TRBJ2-5; TRBD2 agrees at 7 bases. Germline V gene data show CDR1 as SGHAT and CDR2 as FQNNGV. The CDR3 covers 16 residues. V trimming: 5 bases; J trimming: 4 bases; junction bases outside the gene matches: 13. Drawing the rest from reference TRBV11-2 and TRBJ2-5, the complete variable domain is EAGVAQSPRYKIIEKRQSVAFWCNPISGHATLYWYQQILGQGPKLLIQFQNNGVVDDSQLPKDRFSAERLKGVDSTLKIQPAKLEDSAVYLCASSLQERGMGETQYFGPGTRLLVL.

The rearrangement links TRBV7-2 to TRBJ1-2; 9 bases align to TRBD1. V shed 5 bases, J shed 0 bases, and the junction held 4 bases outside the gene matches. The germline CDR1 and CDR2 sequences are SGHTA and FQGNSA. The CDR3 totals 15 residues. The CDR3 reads CASSSRDRANYGYTF. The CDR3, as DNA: TGTGCCAGCAGCAGCCGGGACAGGGCTAACTATGGCTACACCTTC.